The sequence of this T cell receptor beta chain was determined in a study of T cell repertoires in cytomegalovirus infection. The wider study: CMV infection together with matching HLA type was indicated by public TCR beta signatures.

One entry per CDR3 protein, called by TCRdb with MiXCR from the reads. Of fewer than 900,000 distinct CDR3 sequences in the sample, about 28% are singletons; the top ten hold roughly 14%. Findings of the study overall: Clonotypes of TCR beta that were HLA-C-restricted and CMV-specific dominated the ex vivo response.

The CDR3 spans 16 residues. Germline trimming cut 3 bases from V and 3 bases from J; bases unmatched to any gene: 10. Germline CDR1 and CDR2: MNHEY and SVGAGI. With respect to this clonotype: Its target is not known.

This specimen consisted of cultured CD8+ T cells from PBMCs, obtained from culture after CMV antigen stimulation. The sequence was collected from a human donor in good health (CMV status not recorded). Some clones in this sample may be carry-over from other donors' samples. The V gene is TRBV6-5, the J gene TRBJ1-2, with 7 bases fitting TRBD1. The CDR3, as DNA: TGTGCCAGCAGTTATGAAGGACAGGCAAGCTACTATGGCTACACCTTC. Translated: CASSYEGQASYYGYTF.